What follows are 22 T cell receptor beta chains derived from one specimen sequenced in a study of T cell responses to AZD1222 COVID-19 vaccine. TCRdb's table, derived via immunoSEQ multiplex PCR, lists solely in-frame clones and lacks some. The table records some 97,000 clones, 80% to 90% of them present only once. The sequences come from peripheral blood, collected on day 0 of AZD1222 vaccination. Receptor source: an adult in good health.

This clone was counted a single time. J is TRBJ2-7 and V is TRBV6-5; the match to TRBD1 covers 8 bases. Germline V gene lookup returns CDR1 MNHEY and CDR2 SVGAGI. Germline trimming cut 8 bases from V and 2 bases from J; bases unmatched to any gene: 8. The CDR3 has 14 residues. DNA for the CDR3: TGTGCCAGCCCCCGACAGGGGCCCGCCTACGAGCAGTACTTC. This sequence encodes CASPRQGPAYEQYF.

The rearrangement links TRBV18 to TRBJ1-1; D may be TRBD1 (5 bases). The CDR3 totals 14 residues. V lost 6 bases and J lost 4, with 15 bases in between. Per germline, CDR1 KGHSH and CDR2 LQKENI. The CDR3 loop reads CASSPGVRGTEAFF. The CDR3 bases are TGTGCCAGCTCGCCGGGGGTCCGTGGCACTGAAGCTTTCTTT. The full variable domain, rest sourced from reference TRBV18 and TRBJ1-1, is NAGVMQNPRHLVRRRGQEARLRCSPMKGHSHVYWYRQLPEEGLKFMVYLQKENIIDESGMPKERFSAEFPKEGPSILRIQQVVRGDSAAYFCASSPGVRGTEAFFGQGTRLTVV.

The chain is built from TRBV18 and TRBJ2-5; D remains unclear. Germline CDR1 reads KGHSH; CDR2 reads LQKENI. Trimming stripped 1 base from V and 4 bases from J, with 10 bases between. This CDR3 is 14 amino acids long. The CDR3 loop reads CASSPRSGSETQYF. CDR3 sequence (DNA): TGTGCCAGCTCACCACGCTCAGGCTCAGAGACCCAGTACTTC.

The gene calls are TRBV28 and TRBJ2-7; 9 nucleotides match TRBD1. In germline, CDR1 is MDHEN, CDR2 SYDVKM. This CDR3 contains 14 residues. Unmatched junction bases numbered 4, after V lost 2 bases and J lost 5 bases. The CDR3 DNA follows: TGTGCCAGCAGTTTACCTGACAGGGGGAACGAGCAGTACTTC. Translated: CASSLPDRGNEQYF.

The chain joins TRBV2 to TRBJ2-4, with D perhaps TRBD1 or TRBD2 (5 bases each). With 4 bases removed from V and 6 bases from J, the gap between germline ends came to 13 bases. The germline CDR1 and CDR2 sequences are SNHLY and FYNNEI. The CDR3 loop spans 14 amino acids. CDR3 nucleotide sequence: TGTGCCAGCAGTGTTGAGGGGTTGGTAAACATTCAGTACTTC. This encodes CASSVEGLVNIQYF.

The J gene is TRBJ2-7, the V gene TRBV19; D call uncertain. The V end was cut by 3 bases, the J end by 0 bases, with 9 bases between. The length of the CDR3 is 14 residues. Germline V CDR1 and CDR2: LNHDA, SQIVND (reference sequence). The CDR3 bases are TGTGCCAGTAGTATGACACAGACCTCCTACGAGCAGTACTTC. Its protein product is CASSMTQTSYEQYF.

The CDR3 region has the DNA TGTGCCAGCAGCCTTGAGGCTCTTGACACCGGGGAGCTGTTTTTT. This sequence encodes CASSLEALDTGELFF. The chain uses TRBV11-2 and TRBJ2-2, with D unclear. The CDR3 length is 15 residues. Germline-derived CDR1 and CDR2 are SGHAT and FQNNGV. V lost 5 bases and J lost 3, with 13 bases in between.

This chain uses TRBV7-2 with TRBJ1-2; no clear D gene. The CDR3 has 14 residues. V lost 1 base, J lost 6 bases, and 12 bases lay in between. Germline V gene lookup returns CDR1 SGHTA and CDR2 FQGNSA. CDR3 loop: CASSLGQPRDGYTF. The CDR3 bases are TGTGCCAGCAGCTTAGGGCAACCAAGGGATGGCTACACCTTC.

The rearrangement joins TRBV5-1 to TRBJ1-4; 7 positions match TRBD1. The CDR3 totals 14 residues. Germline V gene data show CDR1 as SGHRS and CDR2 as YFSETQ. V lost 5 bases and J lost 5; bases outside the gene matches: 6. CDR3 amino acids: CASSPDRSNEKLFF. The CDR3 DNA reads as TGCGCCAGCAGTCCGGACAGGTCGAATGAAAAACTGTTTTTT.

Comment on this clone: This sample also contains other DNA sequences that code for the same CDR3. The CDR3 region is CASSPQGAGTEAFF. DNA of the CDR3: TGTGCCAGCTCACCACAGGGGGCTGGGACTGAAGCTTTCTTT. This chain links TRBV18 with TRBJ1-1; 7 nucleotides line up with TRBD1. V lost 1 base, J lost 5 bases, and 4 bases stayed unmatched. Germline V gives CDR1 KGHSH, CDR2 LQKENI. This CDR3 is 14 amino acids long.

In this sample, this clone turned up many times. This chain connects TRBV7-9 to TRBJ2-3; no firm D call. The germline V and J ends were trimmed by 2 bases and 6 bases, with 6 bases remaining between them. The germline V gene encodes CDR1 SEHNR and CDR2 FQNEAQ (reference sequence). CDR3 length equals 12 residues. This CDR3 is CASSLNLDTQYF. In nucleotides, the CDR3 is TGTGCCAGCAGCTTAAATCTGGATACGCAGTATTTT.

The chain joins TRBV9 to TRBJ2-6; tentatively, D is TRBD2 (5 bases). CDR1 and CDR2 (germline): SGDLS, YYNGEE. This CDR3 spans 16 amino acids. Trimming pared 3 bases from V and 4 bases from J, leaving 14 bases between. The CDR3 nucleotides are TGTGCCAGCAGCGGAAGCGGACCCTCGGGGGCCAACGTCCTGACTTTC. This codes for CASSGSGPSGANVLTF.

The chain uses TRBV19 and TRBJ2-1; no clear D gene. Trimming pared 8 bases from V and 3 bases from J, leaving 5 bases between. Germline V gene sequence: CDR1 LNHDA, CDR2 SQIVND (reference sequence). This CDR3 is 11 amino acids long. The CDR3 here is CASAHYNEQFF. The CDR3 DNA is TGTGCCAGTGCCCACTACAATGAGCAGTTCTTC.

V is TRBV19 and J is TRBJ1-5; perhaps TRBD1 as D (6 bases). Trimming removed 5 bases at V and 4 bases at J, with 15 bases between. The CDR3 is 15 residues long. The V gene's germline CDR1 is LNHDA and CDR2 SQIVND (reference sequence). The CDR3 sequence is CASSVSRGANQPQHF. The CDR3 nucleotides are TGTGCCAGTAGTGTCAGTCGGGGGGCGAATCAGCCCCAGCATTTT.

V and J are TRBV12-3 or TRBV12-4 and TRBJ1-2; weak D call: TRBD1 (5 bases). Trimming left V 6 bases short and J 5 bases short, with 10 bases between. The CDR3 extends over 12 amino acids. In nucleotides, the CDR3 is TGTGCCAGCAGCTCTCAGGGTTATGGCTACACCTTC. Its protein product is CASSSQGYGYTF.

The CDR3 DNA reads as TGTGCCAGCTCACTTGCAGGGAGCTACGAGCAGTACTTC. Translated: CASSLAGSYEQYF. This chain links TRBV18 with TRBJ2-7; D could derive from TRBD1 or TRBD2 (5 bases each). This CDR3 is built from 13 residues. V gave up 4 bases and J gave up 3 bases, with 10 bases separating them. The germline CDR1 and CDR2 sequences are KGHSH and LQKENI. Drawing the rest from reference TRBV18 and TRBJ2-7, the complete variable domain is NAGVMQNPRHLVRRRGQEARLRCSPMKGHSHVYWYRQLPEEGLKFMVYLQKENIIDESGMPKERFSAEFPKEGPSILRIQQVVRGDSAAYFCASSLAGSYEQYFGPGTRLTVT.

The CDR3 DNA follows: TGTGCCAGCAGCTATAGCGGGGGAAGCACAGATACGCAGTATTTT. Translating gives CASSYSGGSTDTQYF. The rearrangement links TRBV7-7 to TRBJ2-3; 9 bases are shared with TRBD2. V lost 4 bases to trimming and J lost 0 bases; unmatched junction nucleotides: 2. The germline V gene encodes CDR1 SSHAT and CDR2 FNYEAQ (reference sequence). The length of the CDR3 is 15 residues.

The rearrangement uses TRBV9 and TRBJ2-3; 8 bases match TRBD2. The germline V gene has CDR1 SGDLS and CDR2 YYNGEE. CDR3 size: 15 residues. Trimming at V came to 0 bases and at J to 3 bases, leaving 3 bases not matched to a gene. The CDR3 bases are TGTGCCAGCAGCGTAGTAGCGGGGTGGACAGATACGCAGTATTTT. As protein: CASSVVAGWTDTQYF.

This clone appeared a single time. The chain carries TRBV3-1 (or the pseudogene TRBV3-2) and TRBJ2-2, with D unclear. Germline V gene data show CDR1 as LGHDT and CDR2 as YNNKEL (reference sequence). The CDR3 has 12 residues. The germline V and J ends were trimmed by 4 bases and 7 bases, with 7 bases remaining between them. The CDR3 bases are TGTGCCAGCAGCCCTAGGTTCGGGGAGCTGTTTTTT. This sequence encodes CASSPRFGELFF.

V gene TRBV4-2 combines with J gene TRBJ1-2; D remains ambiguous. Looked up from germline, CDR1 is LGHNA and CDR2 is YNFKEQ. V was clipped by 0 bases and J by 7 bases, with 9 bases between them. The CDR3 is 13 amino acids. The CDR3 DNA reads TGTGCCAGCAGCCAAGAATGGGGAAGTGGCTACACCTTC. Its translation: CASSQEWGSGYTF.

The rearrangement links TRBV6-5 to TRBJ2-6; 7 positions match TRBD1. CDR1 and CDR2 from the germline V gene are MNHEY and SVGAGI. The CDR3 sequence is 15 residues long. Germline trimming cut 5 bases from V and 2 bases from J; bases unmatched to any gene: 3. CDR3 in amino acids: CASSTGAAGANVLTF. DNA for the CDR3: TGTGCCAGCAGTACAGGGGCCGCTGGGGCCAACGTCCTGACTTTC.

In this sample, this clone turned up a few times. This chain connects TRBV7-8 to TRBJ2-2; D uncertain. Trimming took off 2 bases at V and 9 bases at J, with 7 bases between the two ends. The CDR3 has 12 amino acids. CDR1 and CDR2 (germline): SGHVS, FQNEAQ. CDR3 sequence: CASSLTLRELFF. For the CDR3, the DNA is TGTGCCAGCAGCTTAACCCTCCGGGAGCTGTTTTTT.